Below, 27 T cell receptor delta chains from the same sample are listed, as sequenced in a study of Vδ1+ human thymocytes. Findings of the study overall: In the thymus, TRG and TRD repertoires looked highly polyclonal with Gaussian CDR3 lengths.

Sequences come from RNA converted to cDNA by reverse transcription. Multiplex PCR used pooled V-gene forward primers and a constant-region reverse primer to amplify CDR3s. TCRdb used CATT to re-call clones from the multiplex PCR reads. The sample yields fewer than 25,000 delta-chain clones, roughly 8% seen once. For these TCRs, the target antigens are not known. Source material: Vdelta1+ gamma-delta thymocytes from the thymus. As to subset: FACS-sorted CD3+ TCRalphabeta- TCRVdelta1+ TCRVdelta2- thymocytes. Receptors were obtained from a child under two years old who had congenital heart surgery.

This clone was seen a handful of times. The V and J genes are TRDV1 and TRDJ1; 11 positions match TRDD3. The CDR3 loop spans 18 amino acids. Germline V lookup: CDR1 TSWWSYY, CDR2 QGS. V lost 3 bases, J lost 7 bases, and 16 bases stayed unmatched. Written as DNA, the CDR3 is TGTGCTCTTGGGGATCGTAACGTAAAGGAACTGGGGGATAGTAAACTCATCTTT. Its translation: CALGDRNVKELGDSKLIF.

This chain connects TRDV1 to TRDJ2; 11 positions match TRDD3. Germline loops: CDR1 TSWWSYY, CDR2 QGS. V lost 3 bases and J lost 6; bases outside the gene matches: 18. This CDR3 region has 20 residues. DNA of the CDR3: TGTGCTCTTGGGGACCCCGGCCTTCCTATGGGGGATACGAAGGCAGCACAACTCTTCTTT. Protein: CALGDPGLPMGDTKAAQLFF.

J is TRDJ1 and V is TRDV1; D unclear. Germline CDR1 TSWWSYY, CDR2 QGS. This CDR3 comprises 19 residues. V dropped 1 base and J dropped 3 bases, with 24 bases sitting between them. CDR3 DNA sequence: TGTGCTCTTGGGGAACGGAATTACGTACTCCCTGGAGACCCCGATAAACTCATCTTT. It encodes CALGERNYVLPGDPDKLIF.

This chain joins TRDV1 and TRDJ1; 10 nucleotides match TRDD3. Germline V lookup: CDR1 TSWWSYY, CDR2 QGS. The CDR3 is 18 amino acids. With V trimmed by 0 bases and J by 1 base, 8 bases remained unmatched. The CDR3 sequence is CALGELGWGIHRTDKLIF. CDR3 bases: TGTGCTCTTGGGGAACTGGGGTGGGGGATACATCGCACCGATAAACTCATCTTT.

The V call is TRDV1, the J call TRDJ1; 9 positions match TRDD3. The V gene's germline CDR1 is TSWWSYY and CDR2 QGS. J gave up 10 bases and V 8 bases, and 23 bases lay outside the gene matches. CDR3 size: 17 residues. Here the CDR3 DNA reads TGTGCTCTTACTACGGACTGGGGGACACCCCCCATTAGGTTACTCATCTTT. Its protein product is CALTTDWGTPPIRLLIF.

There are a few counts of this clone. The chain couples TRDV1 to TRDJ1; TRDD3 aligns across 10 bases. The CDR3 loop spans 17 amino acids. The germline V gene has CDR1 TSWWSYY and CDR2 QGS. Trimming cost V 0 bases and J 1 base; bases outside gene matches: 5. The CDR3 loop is CALGELVWGITTDKLIF. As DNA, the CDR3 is TGTGCTCTTGGGGAACTAGTCTGGGGGATAACCACCGATAAACTCATCTTT.

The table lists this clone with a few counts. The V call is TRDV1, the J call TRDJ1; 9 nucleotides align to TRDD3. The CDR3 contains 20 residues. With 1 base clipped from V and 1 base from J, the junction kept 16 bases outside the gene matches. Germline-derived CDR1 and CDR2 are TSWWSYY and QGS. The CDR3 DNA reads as TGTGCTCTTGGGGAACCCCCCTACGTTCAGGGGATACGGGGCACCGATAAACTCATCTTT. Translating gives CALGEPPYVQGIRGTDKLIF.

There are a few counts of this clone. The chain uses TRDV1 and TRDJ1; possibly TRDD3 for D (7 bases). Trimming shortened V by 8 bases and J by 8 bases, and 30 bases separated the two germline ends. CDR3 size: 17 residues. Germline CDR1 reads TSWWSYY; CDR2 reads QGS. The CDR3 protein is CALLLRYVYWGSGKLIF. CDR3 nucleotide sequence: TGTGCTCTTCTCCTACGGTATGTGTACTGGGGATCGGGAAAACTCATCTTT.

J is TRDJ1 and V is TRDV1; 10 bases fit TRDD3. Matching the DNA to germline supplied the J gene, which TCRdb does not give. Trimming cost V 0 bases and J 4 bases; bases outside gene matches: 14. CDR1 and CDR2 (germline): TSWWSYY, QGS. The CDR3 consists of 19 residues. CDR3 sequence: CALGELFPGGGYGDDKLIF. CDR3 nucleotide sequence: TGTGCTCTTGGGGAACTTTTTCCGGGCGGGGGATACGGGGACGATAAACTCATCTTT.

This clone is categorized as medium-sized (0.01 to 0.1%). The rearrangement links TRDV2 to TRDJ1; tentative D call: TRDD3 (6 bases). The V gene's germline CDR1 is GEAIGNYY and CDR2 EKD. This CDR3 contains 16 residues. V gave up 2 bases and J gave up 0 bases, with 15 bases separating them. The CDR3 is CACDKLGTPHTDKLIF. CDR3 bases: TGTGCCTGTGACAAGCTGGGGACCCCCCACACCGATAAACTCATCTTT.

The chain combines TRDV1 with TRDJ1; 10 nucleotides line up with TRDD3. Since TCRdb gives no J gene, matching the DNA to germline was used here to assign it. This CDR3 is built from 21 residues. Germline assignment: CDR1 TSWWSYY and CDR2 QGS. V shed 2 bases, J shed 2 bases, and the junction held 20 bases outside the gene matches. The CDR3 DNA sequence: TGTGCTCTTGGGGAATACTCCTCCCGTACTGGGGGATTGGGAGGGACCGATAAACTCATCTTT. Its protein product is CALGEYSSRTGGLGGTDKLIF.

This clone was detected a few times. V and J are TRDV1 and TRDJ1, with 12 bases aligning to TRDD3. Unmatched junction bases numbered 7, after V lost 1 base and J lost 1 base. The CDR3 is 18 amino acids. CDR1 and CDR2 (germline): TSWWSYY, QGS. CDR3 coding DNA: TGTGCTCTTGGGGAACCTCCTCTGGGGGATACGCGCACCGATAAACTCATCTTT. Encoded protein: CALGEPPLGDTRTDKLIF.

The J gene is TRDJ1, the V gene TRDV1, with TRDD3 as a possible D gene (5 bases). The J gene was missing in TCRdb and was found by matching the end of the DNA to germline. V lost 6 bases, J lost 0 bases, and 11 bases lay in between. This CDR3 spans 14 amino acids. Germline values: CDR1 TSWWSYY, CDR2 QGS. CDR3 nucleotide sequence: TGTGCTCTTGGACCGGGGACGTACACCGATAAACTCATCTTT. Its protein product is CALGPGTYTDKLIF.

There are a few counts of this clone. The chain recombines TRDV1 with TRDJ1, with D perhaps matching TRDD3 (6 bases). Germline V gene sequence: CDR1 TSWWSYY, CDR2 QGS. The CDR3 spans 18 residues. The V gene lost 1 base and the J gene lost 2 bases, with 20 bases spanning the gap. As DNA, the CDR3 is TGTGCTCTTGGGGAACCACTACCAAGTGGAACTGGGACCGATAAACTCATCTTT. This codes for CALGEPLPSGTGTDKLIF.

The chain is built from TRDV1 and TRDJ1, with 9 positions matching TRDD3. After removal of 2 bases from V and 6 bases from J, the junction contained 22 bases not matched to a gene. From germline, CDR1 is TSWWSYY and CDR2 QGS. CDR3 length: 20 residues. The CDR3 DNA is TGTGCTCTTGGGGAAAGGTTTCCTAAGTACTGGGGGACTTGCCCCTATAAACTCATCTTT. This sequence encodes CALGERFPKYWGTCPYKLIF.

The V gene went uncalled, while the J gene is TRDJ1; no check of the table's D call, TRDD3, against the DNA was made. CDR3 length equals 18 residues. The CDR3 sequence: CALGGLFLQGIQADKLIF. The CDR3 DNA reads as TGTGCTCTTGGGGGCCTCTTCCTACAAGGGATACAGGCCGATAAACTCATCTTT.

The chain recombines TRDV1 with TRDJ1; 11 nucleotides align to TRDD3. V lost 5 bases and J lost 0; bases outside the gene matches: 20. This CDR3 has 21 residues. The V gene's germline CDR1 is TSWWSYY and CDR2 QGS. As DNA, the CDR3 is TGTGCTCTTGGGACCTTCCTACGTCCGCTGGGGGATACTTTGTACACCGATAAACTCATCTTT. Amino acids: CALGTFLRPLGDTLYTDKLIF.

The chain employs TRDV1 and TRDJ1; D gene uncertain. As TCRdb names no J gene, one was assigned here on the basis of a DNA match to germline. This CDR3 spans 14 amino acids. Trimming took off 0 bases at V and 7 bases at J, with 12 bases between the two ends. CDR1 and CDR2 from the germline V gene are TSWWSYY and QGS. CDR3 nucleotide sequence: TGTGCTCTTGGGGAACTCTCCCCTCCTGTTAAACTCATCTTT. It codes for CALGELSPPVKLIF.

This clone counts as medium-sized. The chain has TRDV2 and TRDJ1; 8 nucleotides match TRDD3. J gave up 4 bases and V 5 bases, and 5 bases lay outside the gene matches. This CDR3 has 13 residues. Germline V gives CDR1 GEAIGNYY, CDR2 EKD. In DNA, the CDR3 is TGTGCCTGTGGCACTGGGGGCCGCGATAAACTCATCTTT. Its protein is CACGTGGRDKLIF.

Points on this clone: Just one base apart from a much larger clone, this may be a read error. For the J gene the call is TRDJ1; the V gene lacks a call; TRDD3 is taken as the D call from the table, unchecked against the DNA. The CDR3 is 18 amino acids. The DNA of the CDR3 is TGTGCCTATGACACCGAATCGGGGGATACCCTCCACACCGATAAACTCATCTTT. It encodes CAYDTESGDTLHTDKLIF.

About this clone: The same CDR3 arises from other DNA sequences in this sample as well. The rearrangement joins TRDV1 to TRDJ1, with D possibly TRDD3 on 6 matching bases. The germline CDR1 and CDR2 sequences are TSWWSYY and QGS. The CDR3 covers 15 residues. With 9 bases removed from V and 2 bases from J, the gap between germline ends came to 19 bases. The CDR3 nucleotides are TGTGCTCTCGTTATTCTGGGGAGGGGAACCGATAAACTCATCTTT. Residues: CALVILGRGTDKLIF.

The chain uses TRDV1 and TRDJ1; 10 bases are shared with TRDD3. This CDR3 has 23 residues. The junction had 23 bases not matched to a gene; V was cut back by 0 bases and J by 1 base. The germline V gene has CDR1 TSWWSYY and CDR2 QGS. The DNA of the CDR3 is TGTGCTCTTGGGGAACTTATTCAATATTCCTACGTACTGGGGGATGGTATCACCGATAAACTCATCTTT. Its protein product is CALGELIQYSYVLGDGITDKLIF.

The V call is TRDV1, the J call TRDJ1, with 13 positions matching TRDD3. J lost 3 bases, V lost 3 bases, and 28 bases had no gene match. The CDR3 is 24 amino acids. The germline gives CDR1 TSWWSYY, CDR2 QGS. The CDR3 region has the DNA TGTGCTCTTGGGGACCTCCTTCCGCCGGGGTGTACTGGGGGATACGCGTTTTGCGCCGATAAACTCATCTTT. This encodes CALGDLLPPGCTGGYAFCADKLIF.

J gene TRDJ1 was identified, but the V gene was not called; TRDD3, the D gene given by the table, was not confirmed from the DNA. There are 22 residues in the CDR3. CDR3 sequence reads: CALGELSLRWGGRWGYTDKLIF. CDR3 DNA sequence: TGTGCTCTTGGGGAACTAAGCCTACGATGGGGGGGCAGGTGGGGGTACACCGATAAACTCATCTTT.

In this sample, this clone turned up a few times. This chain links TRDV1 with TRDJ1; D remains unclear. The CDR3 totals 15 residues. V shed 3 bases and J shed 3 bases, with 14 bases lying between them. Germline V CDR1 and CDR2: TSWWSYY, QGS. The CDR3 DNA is TGTGCTCTTGGGGACTTAGGAAGGGACGCCGATAAACTCATCTTT. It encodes CALGDLGRDADKLIF.

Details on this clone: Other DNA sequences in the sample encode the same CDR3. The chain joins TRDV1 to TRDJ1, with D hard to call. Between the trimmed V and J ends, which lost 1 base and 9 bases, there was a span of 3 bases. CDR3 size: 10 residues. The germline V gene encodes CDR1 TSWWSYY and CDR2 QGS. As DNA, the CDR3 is TGTGCTCTTGGGGAACGTGAACTCATCTTT. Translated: CALGERELIF.

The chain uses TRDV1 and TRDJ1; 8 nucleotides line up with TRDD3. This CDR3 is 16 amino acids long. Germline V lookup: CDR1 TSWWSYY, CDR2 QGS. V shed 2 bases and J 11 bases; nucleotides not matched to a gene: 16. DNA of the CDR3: TGTGCTCTTGGGGAAGACTACTACGGGGATACTGTAGATCTCATCTTT. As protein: CALGEDYYGDTVDLIF.